A selection of T cell receptor beta chains follows, all from one sample in a study of cytomegalovirus exposure and HLA in healthy donors. Method: immunoSEQ multiplex PCR; TCRdb's copy keeps in-frame clones and lacks some. There are approximately 65,000 clones in the sample; roughly 96% occur only once, and more than 2% lies in the top ten. The material sequenced was PBMCs. These receptor sequences come from a man younger than 35 in good health and CMV-seronegative. Each CDR3 is given with its conserved first and last residue.

j_gene: TRBJ2-5
v_gene: TRBV21-1
CDR3aa: CASSKRQFKRTQYF

j_gene: TRBJ1-2
v_gene: TRBV12-5
CDR3aa: CASGPGTGTVNTF

j_gene: TRBJ2-3
v_gene: TRBV19
CDR3aa: CASSTKRSSDTQYF

j_gene: TRBJ1-2
v_gene: TRBV7-2
CDR3aa: CASSPRTTSNYGYTF

j_gene: TRBJ2-5
v_gene: TRBV9
CDR3aa: CASSVGTSGPQETQYF

j_gene: TRBJ2-7
v_gene: TRBV7-9
CDR3aa: CASSPLQGAGEQYF

j_gene: TRBJ2-1
v_gene: TRBV6-4
CDR3aa: CASSDGTGGNNEQFF

j_gene: TRBJ1-1
v_gene: TRBV27
CDR3aa: CASSLGGADTEAFF

j_gene: TRBJ2-7
v_gene: TRBV6-6
CDR3aa: CASSSRAEQYF

j_gene: TRBJ1-5
v_gene: TRBV28
CDR3aa: CASSTRGAVINQPQHF

j_gene: TRBJ2-2
v_gene: TRBV11-3
CDR3aa: CASSFPAGVNTGELFF

j_gene: TRBJ2-5
v_gene: TRBV7-9
CDR3aa: CASTSGVQETQYF

j_gene: TRBJ2-7
v_gene: TRBV27
CDR3aa: CASSSAGTGRYEQYF

j_gene: TRBJ2-3
v_gene: TRBV28
CDR3aa: CASSFSTEGATGYF

j_gene: TRBJ2-7
v_gene: TRBV9
CDR3aa: CASSVAVNSYEQYF

j_gene: TRBJ1-1
v_gene: TRBV4-1
CDR3aa: CASSQDAPDRGVTEAFF

j_gene: TRBJ1-4
v_gene: TRBV29-1
CDR3aa: CSVKTPGEKLFF

j_gene: TRBJ1-1
v_gene: TRBV19
CDR3aa: CASSLDRGHTEAFF

j_gene: TRBJ1-5
v_gene: TRBV5-1
CDR3aa: CASSLVGGSGQPQHF

j_gene: TRBJ2-7
v_gene: TRBV5-1
CDR3aa: CASSLEGAYPTYEQYF

j_gene: TRBJ2-7
v_gene: TRBV6-5
CDR3aa: CASSYSGTGDYEQYF

j_gene: TRBJ2-5
v_gene: TRBV28
CDR3aa: CASSSWGQGAEETQYF

j_gene: TRBJ1-2
v_gene: TRBV28
CDR3aa: CASSLGGGEYGYTF

j_gene: TRBJ2-7
v_gene: TRBV7-9
CDR3aa: CASIRTSGSAYEQYF

j_gene: TRBJ2-1
v_gene: TRBV23-1
CDR3aa: CASSDGGSGAPYNEQFF

j_gene: TRBJ1-1
v_gene: TRBV9
CDR3aa: CASSPHGSNTEAFF

j_gene: TRBJ1-3
v_gene: TRBV30
CDR3aa: CACPLGGLGNTIYF

j_gene: TRBJ1-1
v_gene: TRBV7-2
CDR3aa: CASSLFQGAAEAFF

j_gene: TRBJ1-1
v_gene: TRBV4-1
CDR3aa: CASSTGMNTEAFF

j_gene: TRBJ1-4
v_gene: TRBV27
CDR3aa: CASSLLGVTNEKLFF

j_gene: TRBJ1-2
v_gene: TRBV5-4
CDR3aa: CASSSERGATNYGYTF

j_gene: TRBJ2-2
v_gene: TRBV6-1
CDR3aa: CASSEFAGGTGELFF

j_gene: TRBJ1-5
v_gene: TRBV10-2
CDR3aa: CASSESGQGYQPQHF

j_gene: TRBJ1-3
v_gene: TRBV28
CDR3aa: CASSRSRASGNTIYF

j_gene: TRBJ1-2
v_gene: TRBV6-5
CDR3aa: CASSYSQGKEGYTF